These T cell receptor beta chains were read from a single sample in a study of cytomegalovirus exposure and HLA in healthy donors. The repertoire was sequenced with immunoSEQ multiplex PCR; TCRdb's copy has only in-frame clones and lacks some. The ten top clones account for about 1.1%, within a sample of approximately 80,000 clones. The specimen sequenced was PBMCs. The receptors stem from a woman in her twenties or thirties in good health and CMV-seronegative. The CDR3 runs from the conserved cysteine through the conserved F or W. D genes are given only for firm matches.

J gene | D gene | V gene | CDR3 DNA | CDR3 protein
TRBJ2-7 | NA | TRBV30 | TGTGCCTCTGCTAACGCCGACAGGCCCTACGAGCAGTACTTC | CASANADRPYEQYF
TRBJ2-2 | TRBD2 | TRBV7-9 | TGTGCCAGCAGCTTCGGGACTAGCGGTTTCACCGGGGAGCTGTTTTTT | CASSFGTSGFTGELFF
TRBJ2-2 | TRBD2 | TRBV6-5 | TGTGCCAGCAGTTACGGACTAGCGGGAGTCACCGGGGAGCTGTTTTTT | CASSYGLAGVTGELFF
TRBJ2-3 | TRBD2 | TRBV30 | TGTGCCTGGAGGACTCCGGGACTAGAGACGCAGTATTTT | CAWRTPGLETQYF
TRBJ2-1 | TRBD1 | TRBV15 | TGTGCCACCAGCAGCAGACAGGGATTGGATGAGCAGTTCTTC | CATSSRQGLDEQFF
TRBJ1-2 | TRBD1 | TRBV30 | TGTGCCTGGAATAAACCGGGACAGGACCCATATGGCTACACCTTC | CAWNKPGQDPYGYTF
TRBJ2-1 | TRBD2 | TRBV29-1 | TGCAGCGTTGATGGGACTAGGGCTAATGAGCAGTTCTTC | CSVDGTRANEQFF
TRBJ2-5 | NA | TRBV29-1 | TGCAGCGCCGGTCCTATCGTCGGGACCCAGTACTTC | CSAGPIVGTQYF
TRBJ2-2 | TRBD2 | TRBV2 | TGTGCCAGCAAGGTACAGCGGGAGTTTACCGGGGAGCTGTTTTTT | CASKVQREFTGELFF
TRBJ1-2 | TRBD1 | TRBV27 | TGTGCCAGCAGTTTTTCTCCGGACAGGGCGGACGGCTACACCTTC | CASSFSPDRADGYTF
TRBJ2-2 | TRBD1 | TRBV6-1 | TGTGCCAGCACCCCCCCGACAGGGACCGGGGAGCTGTTTTTT | CASTPPTGTGELFF
TRBJ2-1 | NA | TRBV19 | TGTGCCAGTAGATTTGACAGGTCCTCCGACAATGAGCAGTTCTTC | CASRFDRSSDNEQFF
TRBJ2-1 | NA | TRBV7-2 | TGTGCCAGCAGCTTAGTAGTAAACAATGAGCAGTTCTTC | CASSLVVNNEQFF
TRBJ2-5 | NA | TRBV25-1 | TGTGCCAGCAGTGACCCCATAAAAGGGGGAGAGACCCAGTACTTC | CASSDPIKGGETQYF
TRBJ1-2 | NA | TRBV29-1 | TGCAGCGTTGCGGAATTGACAGATGTGGCCGGCTACACCTTC | CSVAELTDVAGYTF
TRBJ2-2 | TRBD1 | TRBV27 | TGTGCCAGCAGACCGACAGGGGGCACCGGGGAGCTGTTTTTT | CASRPTGGTGELFF
TRBJ2-3 | TRBD1 | TRBV19 | TGTGCCAGTAGTATCGGACAGGGGAAGACAGATACGCAGTATTTT | CASSIGQGKTDTQYF
TRBJ2-2 | NA | TRBV25-1 | TGTGCCAGCAGTGAATATTCGGGAGCCGGGGAGCTGTTTTTT | CASSEYSGAGELFF
TRBJ2-3 | NA | TRBV5-5 | TGTGCCAGCAGCTTGGGTGACAGGAGCACAGATACGCAGTATTTT | CASSLGDRSTDTQYF
TRBJ1-1 | TRBD1 | TRBV4-2 | TGTGCCAGCAGCCAAGGGACAGGGGGGTATACTGAAGCTTTCTTT | CASSQGTGGYTEAFF
TRBJ2-5 | NA | TRBV4-1 | TGCGCCAGCAGCCAAGGATCCTACCACTGGGGGCTTCAAGAGACCCAGTACTTC | CASSQGSYHWGLQETQYF
TRBJ1-4 | TRBD1 | TRBV5-1 | TGCGCCAGCAGCTGGGGGGACAGAAATGAAAAACTGTTTTTT | CASSWGDRNEKLFF
TRBJ2-1 | TRBD2 | TRBV19 | TGTGCCAGTAGTCCATTACGTATGGGGTATGGGACTAGCAATGAGCAGTTCTTC | CASSPLRMGYGTSNEQFF
TRBJ2-6 | TRBD1 | TRBV4-1 | TGCGCCAGCAGCCCTTTACTTGTCACAGGGGCCAGCTCTGGGGCCAACGTCCTGACTTTC | CASSPLLVTGASSGANVLTF
TRBJ2-7 | NA | TRBV5-1 | TGCGCCAGCAGCTTGGTCCCGGACAGCTACGAGCAGTACTTC | CASSLVPDSYEQYF
TRBJ1-4 | NA | TRBV6-1 | TGTGCCAGCAGAAACATGGAGGTTGGTGAAAAACTGTTTTTT | CASRNMEVGEKLFF
TRBJ2-1 | NA | TRBV2 | TGTGCCAGCATAGGGGGGGGTGAGCAGTTCTTC | CASIGGGEQFF
TRBJ2-1 | NA | TRBV5-4 | TGTGCCAGTCGCCCAATCGGAGGGCCCAACCACAATGAGCAGTTCTTC | CASRPIGGPNHNEQFF
TRBJ2-1 | TRBD1 | TRBV5-6 | TGTGCCAGCAGCTTACAGGGGGCTGCCTACAATGAGCAGTTCTTC | CASSLQGAAYNEQFF
TRBJ2-1 | NA | TRBV29-1 | TGCAGCGTCTCTTTACAGGGCCCCTACAATGAGCAGTTCTTC | CSVSLQGPYNEQFF
TRBJ2-3 | TRBD1 | TRBV6-1 | TGTGCCTCTCAAAGTGAGGACAGGGGGTGGGATACGCAGTATTTT | CASQSEDRGWDTQYF
TRBJ1-5 | NA | TRBV6-1 | TGTGCCAGCAGTGAATTCCCGGGAAGGAATCAGCCCCAGCATTTT | CASSEFPGRNQPQHF
TRBJ2-7 | TRBD2 | TRBV30 | TGTGCCGGAGGACTAGCGACAAGCGGGGAGCAGTACTTC | CAGGLATSGEQYF
TRBJ1-2 | NA | TRBV6-1 | TGTGCCAGCAGTGAATCCGGGAGCTATGGCTACACCTTC | CASSESGSYGYTF
TRBJ2-7 | TRBD2 | TRBV7-2 | TGTGCCAGCAGCCCGAGACTAGCGGGAGGAAAGGGCGAGCAGTACTTC | CASSPRLAGGKGEQYF
TRBJ2-7 | NA | TRBV30 | TGTGCCTGGAGTAAGGCAGAGCGGGACGAGCAGTACTTC | CAWSKAERDEQYF
TRBJ2-7 | NA | TRBV27 | TGTGCCAGCAGTCTAAGCGGGTACGGCGCCTACGAGCAGTACTTC | CASSLSGYGAYEQYF
TRBJ2-3 | NA | TRBV7-8 | TGTGCCAGCAGCTTAGCACCAGGGAAGAGCACAGATACGCAGTATTTT | CASSLAPGKSTDTQYF
TRBJ2-1 | NA | TRBV4-1 | TGCGCCAGCAGCCCCGAGCCTAGCGTTGAGCAGTTCTTC | CASSPEPSVEQFF
TRBJ2-2 | NA | TRBV6-1 | TGTGCCACTTCGAGGGGGACCGGGGAGCTGTTTTTT | CATSRGTGELFF
TRBJ2-7 | NA | TRBV5-1 | TGCGCCAGCAGCTTGTCTTCCCCCTCCTACGAGCAGTACTTC | CASSLSSPSYEQYF
TRBJ1-1 | NA | TRBV19 | TGTGCCAGTAGTATGAATTTCAGGGGGAACACTGAAGCTTTCTTT | CASSMNFRGNTEAFF
TRBJ2-7 | TRBD2 | TRBV7-8 | TGTGCCAGCAGCTCCCGGCTAGCGGGAGGGCACGAGCAGTACTTC | CASSSRLAGGHEQYF
TRBJ2-7 | TRBD1 | TRBV7-9 | TGTGCCAGCAGCCGGACAGGTGGGGGATACGAGCAGTACTTC | CASSRTGGGYEQYF
TRBJ2-5 | NA | TRBV29-1 | TGCAGCTCCTTAGGGGGTGGGGAGACCCAGTACTTC | CSSLGGGETQYF
TRBJ2-3 | TRBD2 | TRBV2 | TGTGCCAGCAGTGAAGAGGCGGGGGGCCCAGATACGCAGTATTTT | CASSEEAGGPDTQYF
TRBJ2-7 | NA | TRBV6-5 | TGTGCCAGCCGCGAGCCCGGGAGCGCCTACGAGCAGTACTTC | CASREPGSAYEQYF
TRBJ1-2 | NA | TRBV7-9 | TGTGCCAGCAGCTTAGGATGGGAAGGGAGACGAGATGGCTACACCTTC | CASSLGWEGRRDGYTF
TRBJ2-7 | NA | TRBV29-1 | TGCAGCGTTGCGGGGGGCGACGACGAGCAGTACTTC | CSVAGGDDEQYF
TRBJ2-4 | NA | TRBV19 | TGTGCCAGTAGTACGCAGGGTCCGGAGGCCAAAAACATTCAGTACTTC | CASSTQGPEAKNIQYF
TRBJ2-2 | TRBD2 | TRBV6-5 | TGTGCCAGCAGTTCCGAGACTAGCATCCCCGGGGAGCTGTTTTTT | CASSSETSIPGELFF
TRBJ1-3 | NA | TRBV7-6 | TGTGCCAGCAGCCTTACTGGAAACACCATATATTTT | CASSLTGNTIYF
TRBJ1-2 | TRBD1 | TRBV29-1 | TGCAGCGTCGAAGAAACAGGGGCCGGAGGCTACACCTTC | CSVEETGAGGYTF
TRBJ2-1 | NA | TRBV7-2 | TGTGCCAGCAGCCCCCATAGGGGCAGAAGGGATGAGCAGTTCTTC | CASSPHRGRRDEQFF
TRBJ2-1 | NA | TRBV6-1 | TGTGCCAGCAGTGAAGCGGGCCACTGGTCGCCCAATGAGCAGTTCTTC | CASSEAGHWSPNEQFF